This passage covers 9 T cell receptor beta chains from one sample sequenced in a study of radiotherapy plus CTLA-4 blockade in lung cancer. Using immunoSEQ multiplex PCR, the repertoire was profiled, and TCRdb retains in-frame clones only, with some absent. In the table there are tens of thousands of clones, over 70% of which are singletons. Sequenced material: peripheral blood, taken from a patient treated with radiotherapy plus ipilimumab. These receptors all come from a human donor with non-small cell lung cancer who had a partial response to radiotherapy plus ipilimumab.

V is TRBV27 and J is TRBJ1-2; D possibly corresponds to TRBD1 (6 bases). V lost 6 bases and J lost 4, with 15 bases in between. Germline CDR1 and CDR2: MNHEY and SMNVEV (reference sequence). This CDR3 contains 14 residues. The CDR3 loop reads CASRLAGTSYGYTF. CDR3 coding DNA: TGTGCCAGCAGATTAGCCGGGACATCCTATGGCTACACCTTC.

The rearrangement uses TRBV13 and TRBJ2-5; TRBD1 matches 8 bases. V shed 5 bases, J shed 2 bases, and the junction held 7 bases outside the gene matches. CDR1 and CDR2 (germline): PRHDT, FYEKMQ (reference sequence). The CDR3 runs 15 residues. The CDR3 protein is CASSLTGVYQETQYF. In DNA, the CDR3 is TGTGCCAGCAGCCTGACAGGGGTTTATCAAGAGACCCAGTACTTC.

This clone came up a few times. The rearrangement uses TRBV27 and TRBJ2-6, with 10 nucleotides matching TRBD1. Germline V gives CDR1 MNHEY, CDR2 SMNVEV (reference sequence). The CDR3 totals 19 residues. The V and J ends lost 6 bases and 2 bases, in that order; junction bases with no gene match: 13. CDR3 sequence: CASSSDRGRFGAGANVLTF. CDR3 bases: TGTGCCAGCAGCTCCGACAGGGGGCGCTTTGGCGCTGGGGCCAACGTCCTGACTTTC.

This clone has just one count. This sequence joins TRBV6-1 and TRBJ1-6; 7 bases align to TRBD1. J gave up 6 bases and V 6 bases, and 5 bases lay outside the gene matches. The CDR3 has 14 amino acids. The V gene's germline CDR1 is MNHNS and CDR2 SASEGT. The CDR3 loop is CASRGGQSNSPLHF. The CDR3 coding sequence is TGTGCCAGCAGGGGGGGACAGAGTAATTCACCCCTCCACTTT.

This clone was observed once. The chain couples TRBV9 to TRBJ2-5; D possibly corresponds to TRBD1 (6 bases). The CDR3 length is 15 residues. Germline assignment: CDR1 SGDLS and CDR2 YYNGEE. V lost 4 bases and J 3 bases, leaving 16 bases between the germline ends. CDR3 in amino acids: CASSPVGGQEETQYF. The CDR3 region has the DNA TGTGCCAGCAGCCCCGTTGGGGGCCAGGAAGAGACCCAGTACTTC.

The J gene is TRBJ1-1, the V gene TRBV11-3; D not certain. Deletions cut 6 bases from V and 1 base from J, with 9 bases between. Germline V CDR1 and CDR2: SGHNT, YENEEA. The CDR3 is made up of 13 amino acids. CDR3 amino acids: CASSAGGNTEAFF. In DNA form, the CDR3 reads TGTGCCAGCAGTGCCGGCGGGAACACTGAAGCTTTCTTT.

The chain uses TRBV19 and TRBJ2-4, with 10 bases lining up with TRBD1. Losses at the gene ends were 6 bases for V and 8 bases for J; bases not matched to a gene: 10. Germline assignment: CDR1 LNHDA and CDR2 SQIVND (reference sequence). The CDR3 contains 15 residues. CDR3 sequence (DNA): TGTGCCAGTAGCCTCCGGGACAGGGGAGGGGACATTCAGTACTTC. Protein sequence: CASSLRDRGGDIQYF.

The sample holds one count of this clone. The chain has TRBV4-1 and TRBJ1-4, with 8 bases lining up with TRBD1. Unmatched junction bases numbered 4, after V lost 1 base and J lost 6 bases. CDR3 length equals 15 residues. The V gene's germline CDR1 is MGHRA and CDR2 YSYEKL. The CDR3 region has the DNA TGCGCCAGCAGCCAAGCCGGGACAGGCTATGAAAAACTGTTTTTT. Its protein is CASSQAGTGYEKLFF.

This clone was counted between two and nine times. The genes are TRBV7-9 and TRBJ1-1; D not resolved. V was cut by 1 base and J by 6 bases, with 15 bases left in between. The CDR3 length is 15 residues. Germline CDR1 reads SEHNR; CDR2 reads FQNEAQ (reference sequence). In DNA, the CDR3 is TGTGCCAGCAGCTTAGGACTGTCGGGAGGCCCTGAAGCTTTCTTT. Its protein product is CASSLGLSGGPEAFF.